A selection of T cell receptor beta chains follows, all from one sample in a study of CD8+ T cells in alopecia areata. Produced via immunoSEQ multiplex PCR; TCRdb's table is partial and in-frame only. The profile shows 170,000 or so clones, over 55% of them singletons. The material sequenced was CD4+ T cells sorted from blood, taken at week 0. These receptors all stem from a human donor with alopecia areata. Each CDR3 is given with its conserved first and last residue. D genes are given only for firm matches. Clone size is stated in some rows and not others, as once, few, many or a class when expanded.

v_gene: TRBV5-6; abundance: few; j_gene: TRBJ1-1; d_gene: NA; CDR3aa: CASSRGWSTEAFF; CDR3nt: TGTGCCAGCAGTCGGGGTTGGTCCACTGAAGCTTTCTTT
v_gene: TRBV27; abundance: NA; j_gene: TRBJ1-6; d_gene: NA; CDR3aa: CASSTLDIGRSPLHF; CDR3nt: TGTGCCAGCAGTACTCTCGACATAGGCCGTTCACCCCTCCACTTT
v_gene: TRBV29-1; abundance: NA; j_gene: TRBJ2-7; d_gene: TRBD2; CDR3aa: CSVVRGGSLEQYF; CDR3nt: TGCAGCGTTGTCCGGGGGGGCTCTCTGGAGCAGTACTTC
v_gene: TRBV10-3; abundance: NA; j_gene: TRBJ2-2; d_gene: NA; CDR3aa: CATEGTGSNTGELFF; CDR3nt: TGTGCCACCGAAGGCACAGGATCGAACACCGGGGAGCTGTTTTTT
v_gene: TRBV29-1; abundance: once; j_gene: TRBJ2-5; d_gene: NA; CDR3aa: CSVVDISGVHF; CDR3nt: TGCAGCGTTGTCGACATATCGGGCGTGCACTTC
v_gene: TRBV5-6; abundance: NA; j_gene: TRBJ1-5; d_gene: TRBD1; CDR3aa: CASSSGTGTSQQPQHF; CDR3nt: TGTGCCAGCAGTTCCGGGACAGGGACCTCCCAGCAGCCCCAGCATTTT
v_gene: TRBV5-1; abundance: NA; j_gene: TRBJ2-2; d_gene: NA; CDR3aa: CASSLGQPQAGELFF; CDR3nt: TGCGCCAGCAGCCTCGGACAGCCCCAAGCCGGGGAGCTGTTTTTT
v_gene: TRBV2; abundance: NA; j_gene: TRBJ2-6; d_gene: NA; CDR3aa: CASFAGSGANVLTF; CDR3nt: TGTGCCAGCTTCGCGGGCTCTGGGGCCAACGTCCTGACTTTC
v_gene: TRBV28; abundance: NA; j_gene: TRBJ2-1; d_gene: TRBD1; CDR3aa: CASRRDRDYNEQFF; CDR3nt: TGTGCCAGCAGGCGGGACAGGGACTACAATGAGCAGTTCTTC
v_gene: TRBV6-6; abundance: NA; j_gene: TRBJ1-2; d_gene: NA; CDR3aa: CASSPGAYGYTF; CDR3nt: TGTGCCAGCAGTCCCGGCGCGTATGGCTACACCTTC
v_gene: TRBV5-1; abundance: few; j_gene: TRBJ2-3; d_gene: NA; CDR3aa: CASSFGVEDTQYF; CDR3nt: TGCGCCAGCAGCTTCGGCGTAGAAGATACGCAGTATTTT
v_gene: TRBV5-6; abundance: few; j_gene: TRBJ1-5; d_gene: NA; CDR3aa: CASSRQRGQPQHF; CDR3nt: TGTGCCAGCAGCAGGCAAAGAGGTCAGCCCCAGCATTTT
v_gene: TRBV30; abundance: NA; j_gene: TRBJ2-5; d_gene: TRBD2; CDR3aa: CAWNPGLAGETQYF; CDR3nt: TGTGCCTGGAATCCGGGACTAGCAGGAGAGACCCAGTACTTC
v_gene: TRBV15; abundance: NA; j_gene: TRBJ2-7; d_gene: NA; CDR3aa: CATSRADTGEQYF; CDR3nt: TGTGCCACCAGCAGAGCTGACACGGGCGAGCAGTACTTC
v_gene: TRBV2; abundance: NA; j_gene: TRBJ2-7; d_gene: TRBD1; CDR3aa: CASSAPDRGEQYF; CDR3nt: TGTGCCAGCAGTGCCCCGGACAGGGGCGAGCAGTACTTC
v_gene: TRBV21-1; abundance: few; j_gene: TRBJ2-7; d_gene: NA; CDR3aa: CASSKEKGPASYEQYF; CDR3nt: TGTGCCAGCAGCAAAGAGAAGGGCCCGGCCTCCTACGAGCAGTACTTC
v_gene: TRBV29-1; abundance: NA; j_gene: TRBJ2-2; d_gene: NA; CDR3aa: CSVAWARTGELFF; CDR3nt: TGCAGCGTTGCCTGGGCCCGCACCGGGGAGCTGTTTTTT
v_gene: TRBV4-2; abundance: NA; j_gene: TRBJ2-1; d_gene: NA; CDR3aa: CASSHRDADNEQFF; CDR3nt: TGTGCCAGCAGCCACCGGGACGCCGACAATGAGCAGTTCTTC
v_gene: TRBV9; abundance: NA; j_gene: TRBJ2-3; d_gene: NA; CDR3aa: CASSVGDAGTTQYF; CDR3nt: TGTGCCAGCAGCGTAGGCGATGCGGGGACTACGCAGTATTTT
v_gene: TRBV4-3; abundance: NA; j_gene: TRBJ2-2; d_gene: NA; CDR3aa: CASSQIWLGANTGELFF; CDR3nt: TGCGCCAGCAGCCAAATCTGGCTGGGGGCGAACACCGGGGAGCTGTTTTTT
v_gene: TRBV9; abundance: once; j_gene: TRBJ2-5; d_gene: NA; CDR3aa: CASSSNGGSETQYF; CDR3nt: TGTGCCAGCAGCTCGAATGGGGGCTCAGAGACCCAGTACTTC
v_gene: TRBV29-1; abundance: NA; j_gene: TRBJ1-3; d_gene: NA; CDR3aa: CSVVSGNTIYF; CDR3nt: TGCAGCGTTGTCTCTGGAAACACCATATATTTT
v_gene: TRBV4-2; abundance: NA; j_gene: TRBJ1-2; d_gene: NA; CDR3aa: CASSPTLGTRNGYTF; CDR3nt: TGTGCCAGCAGCCCGACACTCGGGACACGGAACGGCTACACCTTC
v_gene: TRBV5-1; abundance: NA; j_gene: TRBJ2-3; d_gene: NA; CDR3aa: CASSSGGYTDTQYF; CDR3nt: TGCGCCAGCAGCTCCGGGGGCTACACAGATACGCAGTATTTT
v_gene: TRBV2; abundance: few; j_gene: TRBJ2-7; d_gene: NA; CDR3aa: CASSEEHEQYF; CDR3nt: TGTGCCAGCAGTGAAGAGCACGAGCAGTACTTC
v_gene: TRBV20-1; abundance: NA; j_gene: TRBJ1-1; d_gene: NA; CDR3aa: CSAVRGSEAFF; CDR3nt: TGCAGTGCAGTACGAGGATCTGAAGCTTTCTTT
v_gene: TRBV18; abundance: NA; j_gene: TRBJ1-2; d_gene: NA; CDR3aa: CASSLGTEANYGYTF; CDR3nt: TGTGCCAGCTCCTTGGGGACGGAAGCTAACTATGGCTACACCTTC
v_gene: TRBV29-1; abundance: once; j_gene: TRBJ1-5; d_gene: TRBD1; CDR3aa: CSVGGQPNQPQHF; CDR3nt: TGCAGCGTTGGGGGACAGCCCAATCAGCCCCAGCATTTT